This TCR beta chain was identified during a study of synovial regulatory T cells in juvenile arthritis (dated by TCRdb to the mid-2010s). The study in broad terms: Of the sequenced patients, roughly six received methotrexate, one received methotrexate plus infliximab, three were therapy-naive, and one had no treatment information. Using matched patient samples, the researchers compared TCRbeta CDR3 repertoires across three groups: blood iaTreg cells, other blood Treg cells and synovial fluid Treg cells. The TCR repertoire comparisons covered Treg and Teff subsets from fewer than 12 JIA patients with active disease. Effector T cell subsets were also sequenced in the study cohort for comparisons, but only blood and synovial fluid Treg cells are covered by the Treg dataset alone. What the study reported, not specific to this receptor: Synovial Treg cells shared more CDR3 sequences with iaTreg cells than with other blood Treg cells, and Chao-Jaccard similarity confirmed that synovial Treg cells were more closely related to iaTreg cells. Compared with other blood Treg cells, blood iaTreg cells had lower TCR diversity, a finding consistent with antigen-driven expansion. Across patients, iaTreg TCR repertoires were largely private and overlapped partially with synovial Teff repertoires and blood CPL repertoires.

The donors for the TCR repertoire analysis were some 11 juvenile idiopathic arthritis patients with active disease who had not reached inactive disease, of whom 3 were polyarticular and 8 were oligoarticular. The TCR-sequenced patients had a median age of 11.6 years (range roughly 2.3-22.9) and median disease duration of roughly seven years (range 0.2-19.1). Samples for TCR repertoire analysis came from two centres in Italy. Peripheral blood mononuclear cells were separated using a Histopaque-1077 density gradient and frozen in approximately 90% FCS with around 10% DMSO. To prepare the library, the immunoSEQ multiplex PCR assay was applied. TCRbeta CDR3 sequencing was carried out by Adaptive Biotechnologies. As for how the authors treated the data: Repertoire similarity used the Chao-modified Jaccard index and median clonotype overlap from 200 random subsamples at equal sample size. Similarity analyses used either productive nucleotide sequences or in silico-translated amino acid sequences. Repertoires were compared using hierarchical clustering with single linkage and t-SNE, both based on Chao-modified Jaccard distances. Repertoire diversity was measured with the Renyi index after sample size normalisation across a range of alpha values. Entries here come from immuneACCESS through TCRdb and include only in-frame sequences with V and J called. Some clones fail to appear in such tables; in the studies checked, an unresolved V gene covers under half of the shortfall, and the cause of the remainder is unknown. V and J calls and clone size are copied from that table; D and trimming were computed from the DNA. The sample's table lists a count of some 9,200 clones. The top ten constitute roughly 0.7% of the sample.

Sequences MGHRA (CDR1) and YSYEKL (CDR2) are obtained from the germline V gene. The CDR3, cysteine through phenylalanine, is 16 amino acids long. Only the protein is available. With regard to this clone: The antigen it recognizes is unknown.

The V and J genes are TRBV4-1 and TRBJ1-2. Sequences were obtained from Treg cells from blood. Explained via the paper, the cell subset or site label denotes: remaining (HLA-DR-negative) circulating blood Treg cells. This sequence originates from a donor between 2 and 29 years old with juvenile idiopathic arthritis. The CDR3 protein: CASSLEYSDYRYGYTF.